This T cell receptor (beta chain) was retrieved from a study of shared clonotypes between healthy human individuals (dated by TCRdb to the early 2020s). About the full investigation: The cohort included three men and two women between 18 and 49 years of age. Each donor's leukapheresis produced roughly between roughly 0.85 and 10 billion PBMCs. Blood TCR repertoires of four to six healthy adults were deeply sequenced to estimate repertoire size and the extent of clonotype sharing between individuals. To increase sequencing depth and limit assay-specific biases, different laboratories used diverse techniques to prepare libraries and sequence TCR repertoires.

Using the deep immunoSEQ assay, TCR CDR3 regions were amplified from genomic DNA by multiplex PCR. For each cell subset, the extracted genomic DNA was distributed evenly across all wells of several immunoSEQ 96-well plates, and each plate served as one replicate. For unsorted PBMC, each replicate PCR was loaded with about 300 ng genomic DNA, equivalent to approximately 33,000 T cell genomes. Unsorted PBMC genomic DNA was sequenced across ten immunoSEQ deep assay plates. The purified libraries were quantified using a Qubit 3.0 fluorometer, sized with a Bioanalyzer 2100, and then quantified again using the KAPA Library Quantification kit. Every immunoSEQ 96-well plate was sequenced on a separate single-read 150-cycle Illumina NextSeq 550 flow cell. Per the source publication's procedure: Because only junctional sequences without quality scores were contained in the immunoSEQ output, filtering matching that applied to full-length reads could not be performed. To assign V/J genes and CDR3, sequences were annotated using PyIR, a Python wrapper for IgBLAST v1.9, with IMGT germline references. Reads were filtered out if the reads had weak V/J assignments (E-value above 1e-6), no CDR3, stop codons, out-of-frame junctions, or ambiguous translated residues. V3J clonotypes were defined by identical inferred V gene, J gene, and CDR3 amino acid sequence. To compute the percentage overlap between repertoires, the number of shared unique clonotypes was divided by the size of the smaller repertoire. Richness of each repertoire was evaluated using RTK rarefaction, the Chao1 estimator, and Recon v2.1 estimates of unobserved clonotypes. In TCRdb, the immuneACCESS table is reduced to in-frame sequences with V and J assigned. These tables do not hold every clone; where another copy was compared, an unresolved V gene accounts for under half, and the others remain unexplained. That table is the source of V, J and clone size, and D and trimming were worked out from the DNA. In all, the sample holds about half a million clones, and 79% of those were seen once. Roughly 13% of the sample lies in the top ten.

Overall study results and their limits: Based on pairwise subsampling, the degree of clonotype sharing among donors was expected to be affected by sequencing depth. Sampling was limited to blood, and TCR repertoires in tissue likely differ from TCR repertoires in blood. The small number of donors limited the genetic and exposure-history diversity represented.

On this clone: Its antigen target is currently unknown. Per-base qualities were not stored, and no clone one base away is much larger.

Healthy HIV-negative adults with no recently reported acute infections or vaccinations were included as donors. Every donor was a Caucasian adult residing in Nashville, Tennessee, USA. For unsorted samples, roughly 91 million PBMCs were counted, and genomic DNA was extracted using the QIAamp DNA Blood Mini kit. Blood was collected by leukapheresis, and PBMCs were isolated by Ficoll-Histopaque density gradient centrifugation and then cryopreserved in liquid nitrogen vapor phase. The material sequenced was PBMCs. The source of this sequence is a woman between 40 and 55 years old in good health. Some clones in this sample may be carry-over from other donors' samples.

The DNA is TGTGCCAGCACCGGGACACCCTTGGCCGAGCAGTACTTC. The resulting protein is CASTGTPLAEQYF. Recombination joined TRBV28 with TRBJ2-7; perhaps TRBD1 is the D gene, with 6 bases matching. The germline V gene gives CDR1 as MDHEN and CDR2 as SYDVKM. The cysteine opens and the phenylalanine closes a CDR3 of 13 amino acids. Only the CDR3 region is kept as DNA, spanning 39 bases read in frame from base 1. V and J are truncated by 7 bases and 6 bases respectively, leaving an intervening sequence of 16 bases.